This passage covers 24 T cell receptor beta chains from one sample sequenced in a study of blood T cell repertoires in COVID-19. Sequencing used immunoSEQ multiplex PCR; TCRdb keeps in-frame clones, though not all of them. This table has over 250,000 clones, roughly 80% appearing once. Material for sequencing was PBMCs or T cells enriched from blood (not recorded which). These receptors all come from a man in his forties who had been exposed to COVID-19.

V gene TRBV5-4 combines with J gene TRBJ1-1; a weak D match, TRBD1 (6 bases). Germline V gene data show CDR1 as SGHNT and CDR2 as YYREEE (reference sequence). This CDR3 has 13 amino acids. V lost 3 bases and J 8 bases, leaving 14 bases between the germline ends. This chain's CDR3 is CASSWGGAEEAFF. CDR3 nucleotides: TGTGCCAGCAGCTGGGGGGGGGCAGAGGAAGCTTTCTTT.

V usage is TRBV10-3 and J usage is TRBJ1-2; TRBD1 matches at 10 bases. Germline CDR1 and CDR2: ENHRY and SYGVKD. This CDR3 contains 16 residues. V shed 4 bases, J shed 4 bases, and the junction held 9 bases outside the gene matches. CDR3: CAISGGDRGPPYGYTF. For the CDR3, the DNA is TGTGCCATCAGTGGAGGGGACAGGGGACCCCCCTATGGCTACACCTTC.

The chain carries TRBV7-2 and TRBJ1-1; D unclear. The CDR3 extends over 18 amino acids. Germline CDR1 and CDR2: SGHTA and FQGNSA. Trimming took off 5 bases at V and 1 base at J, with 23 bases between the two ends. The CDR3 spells CASSLRRPGSPSNTEAFF. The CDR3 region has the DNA TGTGCCAGCAGCCTAAGGAGACCTGGGAGTCCTTCGAACACTGAAGCTTTCTTT.

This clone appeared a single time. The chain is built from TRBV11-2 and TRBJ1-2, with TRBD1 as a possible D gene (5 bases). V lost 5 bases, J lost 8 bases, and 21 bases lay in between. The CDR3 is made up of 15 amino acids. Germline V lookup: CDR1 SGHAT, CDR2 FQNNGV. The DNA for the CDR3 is TGTGCCAGCAGCGCCCCCGGGCCAAAACCAGGGGGCTACACCTTC. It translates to CASSAPGPKPGGYTF.

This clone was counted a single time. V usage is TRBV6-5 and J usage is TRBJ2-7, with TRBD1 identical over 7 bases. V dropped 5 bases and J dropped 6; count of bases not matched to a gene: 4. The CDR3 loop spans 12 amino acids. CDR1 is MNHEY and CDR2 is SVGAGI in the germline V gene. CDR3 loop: CASSRQGIEQYF. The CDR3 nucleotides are TGTGCCAGCAGTCGACAGGGAATCGAGCAGTACTTC.

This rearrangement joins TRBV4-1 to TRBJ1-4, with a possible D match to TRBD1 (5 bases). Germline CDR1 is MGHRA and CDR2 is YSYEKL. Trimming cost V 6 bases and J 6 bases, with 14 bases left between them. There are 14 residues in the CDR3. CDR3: CASSRDRGDEKLFF. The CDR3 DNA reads TGCGCCAGCAGTCGAGACAGAGGAGATGAAAAACTGTTTTTT.

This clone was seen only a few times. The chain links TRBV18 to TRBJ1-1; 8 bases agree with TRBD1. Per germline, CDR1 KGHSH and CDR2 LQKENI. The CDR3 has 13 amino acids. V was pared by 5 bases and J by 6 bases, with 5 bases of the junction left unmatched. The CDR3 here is CASSMGQEAEAFF. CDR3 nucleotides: TGTGCCAGCTCAATGGGACAGGAGGCTGAAGCTTTCTTT.

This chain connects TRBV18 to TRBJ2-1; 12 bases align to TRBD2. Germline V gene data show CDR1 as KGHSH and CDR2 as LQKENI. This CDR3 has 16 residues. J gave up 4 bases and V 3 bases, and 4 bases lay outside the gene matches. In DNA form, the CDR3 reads TGTGCCAGCTCACCTCCCGGGACTAGCGGGTACAATGAGCAGTTCTTC. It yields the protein CASSPPGTSGYNEQFF.

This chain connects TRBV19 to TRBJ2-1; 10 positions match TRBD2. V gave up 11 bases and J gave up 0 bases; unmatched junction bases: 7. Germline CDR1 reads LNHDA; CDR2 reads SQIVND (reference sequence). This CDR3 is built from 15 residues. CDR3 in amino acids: CAAKSGRGSYNEQFF. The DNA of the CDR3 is TGTGCCGCGAAGAGCGGGAGGGGCTCCTACAATGAGCAGTTCTTC.

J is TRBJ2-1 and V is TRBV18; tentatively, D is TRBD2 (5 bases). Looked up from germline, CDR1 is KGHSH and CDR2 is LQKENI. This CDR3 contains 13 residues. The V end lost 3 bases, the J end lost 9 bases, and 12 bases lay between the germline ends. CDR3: CASSPEEWGEQFF. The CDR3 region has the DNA TGTGCCAGCTCACCGGAGGAATGGGGTGAGCAGTTCTTC. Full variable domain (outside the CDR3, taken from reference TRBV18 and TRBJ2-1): NAGVMQNPRHLVRRRGQEARLRCSPMKGHSHVYWYRQLPEEGLKFMVYLQKENIIDESGMPKERFSAEFPKEGPSILRIQQVVRGDSAAYFCASSPEEWGEQFFGPGTRLTVL.

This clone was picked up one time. CDR3 protein: CASSPTGDPMNTEAFF. The CDR3 nucleotides read TGTGCCAGCTCACCAACGGGGGACCCTATGAACACTGAAGCTTTCTTT. This chain connects TRBV18 to TRBJ1-1; D is perhaps TRBD1 (5 bases). The CDR3 totals 16 residues. Germline CDR1 is KGHSH and CDR2 is LQKENI. V lost 2 bases, J lost 0 bases, and 13 bases lay in between.

CDR3 region: CASSDSWDSSGNTIYF. The CDR3 nucleotides are TGTGCCAGCTCAGACAGTTGGGATAGCTCTGGAAACACCATATATTTT. V is TRBV18 and J is TRBJ1-3; possibly TRBD1 for D (5 bases). V dropped 5 bases and J dropped 0 bases, with 14 bases sitting between them. Per the germline V gene, CDR1 is KGHSH and CDR2 is LQKENI. This CDR3 has 16 residues.

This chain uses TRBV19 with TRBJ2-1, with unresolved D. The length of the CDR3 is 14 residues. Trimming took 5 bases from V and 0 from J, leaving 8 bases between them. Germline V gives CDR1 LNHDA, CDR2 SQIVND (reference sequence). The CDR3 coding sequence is TGTGCCAGTAGTCGAGGCAGCTCCTACAATGAGCAGTTCTTC. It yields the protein CASSRGSSYNEQFF. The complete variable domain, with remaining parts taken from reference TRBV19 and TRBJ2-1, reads DGGITQSPKYLFRKEGQNVTLSCEQNLNHDAMYWYRQDPGQGLRLIYYSQIVNDFQKGDIAEGYSVSREKKESFPLTVTSAQKNPTAFYLCASSRGSSYNEQFFGPGTRLTVL.

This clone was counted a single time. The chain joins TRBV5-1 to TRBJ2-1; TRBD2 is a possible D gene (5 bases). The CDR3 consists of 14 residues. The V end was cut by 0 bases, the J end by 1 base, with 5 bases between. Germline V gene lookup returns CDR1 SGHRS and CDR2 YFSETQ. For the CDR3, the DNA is TGCGCCAGCAGCTTGGGAGGGTCCTACAATGAGCAGTTCTTC. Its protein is CASSLGGSYNEQFF.

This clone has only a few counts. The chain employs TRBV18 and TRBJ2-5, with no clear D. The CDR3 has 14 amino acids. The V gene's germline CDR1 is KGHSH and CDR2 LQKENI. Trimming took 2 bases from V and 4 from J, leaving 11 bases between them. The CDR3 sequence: CASSPSVPRETQYF. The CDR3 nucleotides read TGTGCCAGCTCACCATCAGTGCCTCGAGAGACCCAGTACTTC.

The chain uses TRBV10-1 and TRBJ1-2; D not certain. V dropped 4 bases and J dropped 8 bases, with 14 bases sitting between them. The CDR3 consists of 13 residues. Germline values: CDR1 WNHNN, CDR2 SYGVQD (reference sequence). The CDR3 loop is CASSARTEGGYTF. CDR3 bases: TGCGCCAGCAGTGCGAGAACAGAGGGAGGCTACACCTTC.

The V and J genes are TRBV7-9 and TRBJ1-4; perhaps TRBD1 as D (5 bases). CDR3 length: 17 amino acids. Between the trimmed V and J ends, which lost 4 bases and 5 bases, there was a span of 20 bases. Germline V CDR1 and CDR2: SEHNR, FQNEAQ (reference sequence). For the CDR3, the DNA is TGTGCCAGCAGCTCCGACAGCCCCTTCTTCCAGAATGAAAAACTGTTTTTT. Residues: CASSSDSPFFQNEKLFF.

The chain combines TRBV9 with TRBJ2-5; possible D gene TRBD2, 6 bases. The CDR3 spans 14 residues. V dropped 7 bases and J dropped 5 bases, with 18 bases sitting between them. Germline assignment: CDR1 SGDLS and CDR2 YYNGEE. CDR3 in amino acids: CASGGSGISETQYF. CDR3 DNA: TGTGCCAGCGGGGGGTCCGGTATCTCGGAGACCCAGTACTTC. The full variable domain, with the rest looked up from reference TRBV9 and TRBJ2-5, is DSGVTQTPKHLITATGQRVTLRCSPRSGDLSVYWYQQSLDQGLQFLIQYYNGEERAKGNILERFSAQQFPDLHSELNLSSLELGDSALYFCASGGSGISETQYFGPGTRLLVL.

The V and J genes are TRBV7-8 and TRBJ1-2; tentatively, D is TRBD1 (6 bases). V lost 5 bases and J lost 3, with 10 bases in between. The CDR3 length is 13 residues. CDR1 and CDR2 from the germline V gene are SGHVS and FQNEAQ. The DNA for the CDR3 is TGTGCCAGCAGCGGGGACATCTACTATGGCTACACCTTC. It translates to CASSGDIYYGYTF.

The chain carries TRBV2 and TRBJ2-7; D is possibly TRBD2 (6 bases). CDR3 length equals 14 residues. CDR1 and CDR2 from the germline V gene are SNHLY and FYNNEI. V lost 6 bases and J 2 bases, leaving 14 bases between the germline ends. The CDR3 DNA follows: TGTGCCAGCAGGGAGGGCCAGGCACCCTACGAGCAGTACTTC. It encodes CASREGQAPYEQYF.

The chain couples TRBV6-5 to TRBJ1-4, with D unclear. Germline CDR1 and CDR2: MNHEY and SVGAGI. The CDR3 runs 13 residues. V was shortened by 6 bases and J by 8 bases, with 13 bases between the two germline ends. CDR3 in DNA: TGTGCCAGCAGAAACACCGGCGGCGAAAAACTGTTTTTT. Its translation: CASRNTGGEKLFF.

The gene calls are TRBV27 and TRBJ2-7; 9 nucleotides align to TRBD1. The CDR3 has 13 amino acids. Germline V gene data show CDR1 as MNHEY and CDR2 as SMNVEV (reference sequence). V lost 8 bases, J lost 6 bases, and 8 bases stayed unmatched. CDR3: CASASGQGFEQYF. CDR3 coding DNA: TGTGCCAGCGCGTCGGGACAGGGCTTCGAGCAGTACTTC.

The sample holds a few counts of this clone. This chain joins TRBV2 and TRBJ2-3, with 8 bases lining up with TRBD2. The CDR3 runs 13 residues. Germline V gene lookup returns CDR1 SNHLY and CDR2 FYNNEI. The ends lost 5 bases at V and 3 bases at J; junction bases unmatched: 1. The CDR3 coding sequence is TGTGCCAGCAGTCGGGAGGGGACAGATACGCAGTATTTT. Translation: CASSREGTDTQYF.

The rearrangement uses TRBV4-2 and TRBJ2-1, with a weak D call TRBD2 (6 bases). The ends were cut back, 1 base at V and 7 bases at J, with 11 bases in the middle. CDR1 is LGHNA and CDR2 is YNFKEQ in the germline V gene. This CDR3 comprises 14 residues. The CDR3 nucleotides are TGTGCCAGCAGCCAAGGGGACTCGAGGAATGAGCAGTTCTTC. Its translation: CASSQGDSRNEQFF.